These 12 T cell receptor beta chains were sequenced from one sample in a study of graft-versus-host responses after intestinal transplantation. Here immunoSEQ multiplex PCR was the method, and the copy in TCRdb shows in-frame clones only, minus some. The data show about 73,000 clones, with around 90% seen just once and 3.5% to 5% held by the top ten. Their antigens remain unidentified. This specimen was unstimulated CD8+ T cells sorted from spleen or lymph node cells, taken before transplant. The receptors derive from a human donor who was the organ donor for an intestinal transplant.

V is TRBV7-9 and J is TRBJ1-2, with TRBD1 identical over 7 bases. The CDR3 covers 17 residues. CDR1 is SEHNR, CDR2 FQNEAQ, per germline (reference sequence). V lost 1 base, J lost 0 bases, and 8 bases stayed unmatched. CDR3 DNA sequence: TGTGCCAGCAGCTTAGTGCCGAGGACAGGAGCTAACTATGGCTACACCTTC. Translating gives CASSLVPRTGANYGYTF.

DNA of the CDR3: TGTGCCACCAGCAGAGATGGGAGAAGGACTCAGAACACTGAAGCTTTCTTT. Translated: CATSRDGRRTQNTEAFF. V usage is TRBV15 and J usage is TRBJ1-1, with no clear D. This CDR3 is 17 amino acids long. The germline V gene encodes CDR1 LNHNV and CDR2 YYDKDF (reference sequence). The V and J ends lost 0 bases and 1 base respectively, with 15 bases between them. The full variable domain, completed using reference TRBV15 and TRBJ1-1, is DAMVIQNPRYQVTQFGKPVTLSCSQTLNHNVMYWYQQKSSQAPKLLFHYYDKDFNNEADTPDNFQSRRPNTSFCFLDIRSPGLGDTAMYLCATSRDGRRTQNTEAFFGQGTRLTVV.

CDR3 in DNA: TGCGCCAGCAGCCGCCTCGGAGCGGAACAAGAGACCCAGTACTTC. Encoded protein: CASSRLGAEQETQYF. The V and J genes are TRBV4-3 and TRBJ2-5; perhaps TRBD2 as D (5 bases). Trimming left V 4 bases short and J 2 bases short, with 14 bases between. In germline, CDR1 is LGHNA, CDR2 YSLEER. This CDR3 comprises 15 residues.

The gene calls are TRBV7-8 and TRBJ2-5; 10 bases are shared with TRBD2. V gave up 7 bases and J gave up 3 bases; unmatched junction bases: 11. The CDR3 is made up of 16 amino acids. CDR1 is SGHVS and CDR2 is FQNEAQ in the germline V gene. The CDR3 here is CASTPWVAGGEETQYF. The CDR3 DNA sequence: TGTGCCAGCACTCCATGGGTAGCGGGGGGAGAAGAGACCCAGTACTTC.

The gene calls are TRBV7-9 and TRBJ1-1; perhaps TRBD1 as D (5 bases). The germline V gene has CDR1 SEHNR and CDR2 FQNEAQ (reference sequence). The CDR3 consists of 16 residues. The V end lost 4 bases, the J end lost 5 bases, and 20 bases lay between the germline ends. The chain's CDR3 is CASSSQIQGGPTEAFF. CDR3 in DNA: TGTGCCAGCAGCTCTCAAATCCAGGGAGGCCCGACTGAAGCTTTCTTT.

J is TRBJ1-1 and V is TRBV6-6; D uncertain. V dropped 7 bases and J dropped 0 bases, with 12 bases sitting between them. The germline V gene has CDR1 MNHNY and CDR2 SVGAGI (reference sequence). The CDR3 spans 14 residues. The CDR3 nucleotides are TGTGCCAGCACCCAATCGAGGGTGAACACTGAAGCTTTCTTT. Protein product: CASTQSRVNTEAFF.

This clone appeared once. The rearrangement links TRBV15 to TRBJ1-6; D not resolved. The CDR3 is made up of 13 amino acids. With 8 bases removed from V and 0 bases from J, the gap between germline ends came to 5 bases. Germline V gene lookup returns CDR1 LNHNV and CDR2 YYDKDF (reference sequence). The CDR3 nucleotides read TGTGCCACCCGGAGCTCCTATAATTCACCCCTCCACTTT. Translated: CATRSSYNSPLHF.

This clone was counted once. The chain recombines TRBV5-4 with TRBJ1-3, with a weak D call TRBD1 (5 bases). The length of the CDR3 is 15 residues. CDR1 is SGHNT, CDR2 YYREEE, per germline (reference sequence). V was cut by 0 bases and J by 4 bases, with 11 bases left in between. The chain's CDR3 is CASSLAGPAGNTIYF. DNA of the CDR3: TGTGCCAGCAGCTTGGCAGGGCCTGCCGGAAACACCATATATTTT.

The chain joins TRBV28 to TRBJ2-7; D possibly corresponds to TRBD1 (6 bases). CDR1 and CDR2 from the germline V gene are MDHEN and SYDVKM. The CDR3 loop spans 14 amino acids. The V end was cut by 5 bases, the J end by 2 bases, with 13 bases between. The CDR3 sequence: CASSRTANPYEQYV. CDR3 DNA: TGTGCCAGCAGTCGGACAGCAAACCCCTACGAGCAGTACGTC.

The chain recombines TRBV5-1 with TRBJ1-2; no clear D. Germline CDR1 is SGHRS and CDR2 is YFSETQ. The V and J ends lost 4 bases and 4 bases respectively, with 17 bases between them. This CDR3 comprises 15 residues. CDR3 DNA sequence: TGCGCCAGCAGCCCTGGTATGAGCCCGCTCTATGGCTACACCTTC. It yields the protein CASSPGMSPLYGYTF.

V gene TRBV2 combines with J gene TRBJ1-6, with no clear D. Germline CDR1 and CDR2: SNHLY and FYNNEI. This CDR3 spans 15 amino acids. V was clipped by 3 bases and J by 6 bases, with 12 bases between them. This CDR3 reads CASSDPYSLNSPLHF. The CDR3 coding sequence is TGTGCCAGCAGTGATCCTTACAGCCTTAATTCACCCCTCCACTTT. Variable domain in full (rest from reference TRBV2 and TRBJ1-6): EPEVTQTPSHQVTQMGQEVILRCVPISNHLYFYWYRQILGQKVEFLVSFYNNEISEKSEIFDDQFSVERPDGSNFTLKIRSTKLEDSAMYFCASSDPYSLNSPLHFGNGTRLTVT.

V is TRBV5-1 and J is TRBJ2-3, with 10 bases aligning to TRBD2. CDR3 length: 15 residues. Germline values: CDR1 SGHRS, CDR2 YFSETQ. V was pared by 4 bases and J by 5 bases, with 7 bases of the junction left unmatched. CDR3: CASSISGGPVDTQYF. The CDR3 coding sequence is TGCGCCAGCAGCATTAGCGGGGGGCCGGTAGATACGCAGTATTTT. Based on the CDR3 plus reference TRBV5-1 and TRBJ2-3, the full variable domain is KAGVTQTPRYLIKTRGQQVTLSCSPISGHRSVSWYQQTPGQGLQFLFEYFSETQRNKGNFPGRFSGRQFSNSRSEMNVSTLELGDSALYLCASSISGGPVDTQYFGPGTRLTVL.